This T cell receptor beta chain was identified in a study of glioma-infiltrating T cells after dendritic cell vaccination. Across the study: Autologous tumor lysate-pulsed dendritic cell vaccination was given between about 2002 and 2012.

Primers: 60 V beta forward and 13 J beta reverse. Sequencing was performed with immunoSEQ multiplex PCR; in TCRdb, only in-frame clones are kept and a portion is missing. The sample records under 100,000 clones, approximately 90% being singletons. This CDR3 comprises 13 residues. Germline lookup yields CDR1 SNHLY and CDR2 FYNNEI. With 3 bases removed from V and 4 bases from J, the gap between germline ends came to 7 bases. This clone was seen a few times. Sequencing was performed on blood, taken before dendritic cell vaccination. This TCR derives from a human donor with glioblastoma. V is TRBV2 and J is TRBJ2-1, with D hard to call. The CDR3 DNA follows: TGTGCCAGCAGTGACTGGCAGTACAATGAGCAGTTCTTC. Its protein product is CASSDWQYNEQFF.